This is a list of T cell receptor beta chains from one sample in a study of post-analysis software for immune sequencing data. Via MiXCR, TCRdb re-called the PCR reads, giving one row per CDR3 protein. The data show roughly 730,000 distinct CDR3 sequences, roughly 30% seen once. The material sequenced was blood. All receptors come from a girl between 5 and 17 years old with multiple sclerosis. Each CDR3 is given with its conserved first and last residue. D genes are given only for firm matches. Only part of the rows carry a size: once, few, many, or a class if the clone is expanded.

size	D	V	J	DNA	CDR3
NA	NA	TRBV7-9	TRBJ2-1	TGTGCCAGCAGGTTGGAGGACTACAATGAGCAGTTCTTC	CASRLEDYNEQFF
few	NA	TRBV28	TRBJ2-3	TGTGCCAGCAGCCCCCCCTCGGCGGCGGGCCCAGATACGCAGTATTTT	CASSPPSAAGPDTQYF
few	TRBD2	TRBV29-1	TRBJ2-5	TGCGGGGGGGAGGGGGAGACCCAGTACTTC	CGGEGETQYF
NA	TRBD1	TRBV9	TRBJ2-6	TGTGCCAGCAGCACCCAGACAGGGGGCCCTCTTCCTGGGGCCAACGTCCTGACTTTC	CASSTQTGGPLPGANVLTF
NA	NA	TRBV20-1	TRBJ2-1	TGCAGTGCGAAGGCCAATGAGCAGTTCTTC	CSAKANEQFF
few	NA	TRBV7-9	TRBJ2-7	TGTGCCAGCAGCTTATGGACAGACTACGAGCAGTACTTC	CASSLWTDYEQYF
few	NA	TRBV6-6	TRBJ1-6	TGTGCCAGCAGTTACTCGCACCTGGCCAGACATTCACCCCTCCACTTT	CASSYSHLARHSPLHF
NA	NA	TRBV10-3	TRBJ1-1	TGTGCCATCCAAGTCAACAGGGACACTGAAGCTTTCTTT	CAIQVNRDTEAFF
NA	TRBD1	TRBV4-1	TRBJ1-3	TGCGCCAGCAGTCCTCTCCGGGGCAGGGGGCACACCATATATTTT	CASSPLRGRGHTIYF
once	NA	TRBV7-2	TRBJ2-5	TGTGCCAGCAGCACACAGGTGTCTCAGGAGACCCAGGACTTC	CASSTQVSQETQDF
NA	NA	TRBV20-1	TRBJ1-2	TGCAGTGCCACGAGGAGGCCCGGTCATGGCTACACCTTC	CSATRRPGHGYTF
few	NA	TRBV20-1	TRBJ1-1	TGCAGTGCTAGAGACAGGGCCAACACTGAAGCTTTCTTT	CSARDRANTEAFF
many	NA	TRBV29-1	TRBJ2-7	TGCAGCGTCCGACAGGGAGGGTTCTACGAGCAGTACTTC	CSVRQGGFYEQYF
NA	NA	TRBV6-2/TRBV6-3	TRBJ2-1	TGTGCCAGCAGTACGCCGGGACTGGATGTGGGGAATGAGCAGTTCTTC	CASSTPGLDVGNEQFF
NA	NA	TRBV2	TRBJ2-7	TGTGCCAGCAGAGGGATCGGGTCTCCCTACGAGCAGTACTTC	CASRGIGSPYEQYF
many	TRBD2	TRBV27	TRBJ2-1	TGTGCCAGCTCTGCGGGGGGGGTCTACAATGAGCAGTTCTTC	CASSAGGVYNEQFF
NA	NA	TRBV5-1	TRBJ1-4	TGCGCCAGCAGCCCGCAGGGGAGAGAAAAACTGTTTTTT	CASSPQGREKLFF
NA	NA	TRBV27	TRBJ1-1	TGTGCCAGCAAGGAGGGCTTCAACACTGAGGCTTTCTTT	CASKEGFNTEAFF
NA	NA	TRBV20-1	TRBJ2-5	TGCAGTGCTAGAGATGACGGGACAACTGGGGAGACCCAGTACTTC	CSARDDGTTGETQYF
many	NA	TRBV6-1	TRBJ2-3	TGTGCCAGCAGTGAAATTCGGGGTGATACGCAGTATTTT	CASSEIRGDTQYF
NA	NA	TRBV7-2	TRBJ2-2	TGTGCCAGCAGCTTCGGGACCCGAAGCACCGGGGAGCTGTTTTTT	CASSFGTRSTGELFF
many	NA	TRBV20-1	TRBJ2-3	TGCAGTGCTAGAGGGGGAGATACGCAGTATTTT	CSARGGDTQYF
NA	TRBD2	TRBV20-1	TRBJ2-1	TGCAGTGCTAGGGAACTAGCGGGGGGGATCAATGAGCAGTTCTTC	CSARELAGGINEQFF
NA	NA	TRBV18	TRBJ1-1	TGTGCCAGCTCAGCCCGGGGCAGCCTCGGAGGGGGGACTGAAGCTTTCTTT	CASSARGSLGGGTEAFF
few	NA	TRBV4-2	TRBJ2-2	TGTGCCAGCAGCCCGTCCCAGCGGAACACCGGGGAGCTGTTTTTT	CASSPSQRNTGELFF
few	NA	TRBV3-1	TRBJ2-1	TGTGCCAGCAGCCAAGTCTTGGGCAGCTACAATGAGCAGTTCTTC	CASSQVLGSYNEQFF
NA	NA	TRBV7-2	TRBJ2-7	TGTGCCAGCAGCTTATTCCTCAGTAAATACGAGCAGTACTTC	CASSLFLSKYEQYF
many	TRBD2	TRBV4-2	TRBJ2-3	TGTGCCAGCAGCCCACTAGCGGGGGCCGGAGATACGCAGTATTTT	CASSPLAGAGDTQYF
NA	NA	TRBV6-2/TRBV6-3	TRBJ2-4	TGTGCCAGCAGTACCCAACAGGGTTGGAAGTCCAAAAACATTCAGTACTTC	CASSTQQGWKSKNIQYF
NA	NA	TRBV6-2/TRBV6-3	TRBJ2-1	TGTGCCAGCCGGAAGGGGGGGACGCTTGGGGAGCAGTTCTTC	CASRKGGTLGEQFF
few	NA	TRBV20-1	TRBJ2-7	TGCAGTCAAGGGTTTTTGGGGTACGAGCAGTACTTC	CSQGFLGYEQYF
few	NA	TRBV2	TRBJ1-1	TGTGCCAGCAGTGTCAGCAGGAACACTGAAGCTTTCTTT	CASSVSRNTEAFF
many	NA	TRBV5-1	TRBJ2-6	TGTGCCAGCAGCCCTTCGGGGGGGGCCAACGTCCTGACTTTC	CASSPSGGANVLTF
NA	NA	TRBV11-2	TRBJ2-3	TGTGCCAGCAGTCCTGGTGGCCCTATTGGGCAGTATTTT	CASSPGGPIGQYF
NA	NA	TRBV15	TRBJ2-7	TGTGCCACCGGTAGAAGCAGGGGCCCCTCCTACGAGCAGTACTTC	CATGRSRGPSYEQYF
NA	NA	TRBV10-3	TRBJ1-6	NA	CAISEKVGLGTGNSPRHF
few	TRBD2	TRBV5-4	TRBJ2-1	TGTGCCAGCAGCTCATCATTTAGCGGGGTTTACAATGAGCAGTTCTTC	CASSSSFSGVYNEQFF
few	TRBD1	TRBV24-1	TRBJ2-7	TGTGCCACCAGTGACCGGGACAGGGGAAACCTCTACGAGCAGTACTTC	CATSDRDRGNLYEQYF
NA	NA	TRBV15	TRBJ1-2	TGTGCCACCAGCAGAGAAAATAACTATGGCTACACCTTC	CATSRENNYGYTF
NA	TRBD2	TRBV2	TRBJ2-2	TGTGCCAGCAGTGAAGGAGGAGCTAGCGGGAGTTTCGGGGAGCTGTTTTTT	CASSEGGASGSFGELFF
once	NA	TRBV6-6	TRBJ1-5	TGTGCCAGCAGTGGGTCAGGGCTGGGCAATCAGCCCCAGCATTTT	CASSGSGLGNQPQHF
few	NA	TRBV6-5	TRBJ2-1	TGTGCCAGCAGTTACGCAGCAAACAATGAGCAGTTCTTC	CASSYAANNEQFF
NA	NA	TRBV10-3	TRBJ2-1	TGTGCCATCAGACGAAAAACAGGTTTTGGGGTCGATGAGCAGTTCTTC	CAIRRKTGFGVDEQFF
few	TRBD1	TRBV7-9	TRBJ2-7	TGTGCCAGCAGCGCAGGACAGGGGCACTACGAGCAGTACTTC	CASSAGQGHYEQYF
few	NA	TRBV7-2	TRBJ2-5	TGTGCCAGCAGCTTAGCGTCTATTAGGAAGGGCCGTTGGTACTTC	CASSLASIRKGRWYF
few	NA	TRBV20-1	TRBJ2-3	TGCAGTGCTAGGGAGGGGGGTGCCCGCACAGATACGCAGTATTTT	CSAREGGARTDTQYF
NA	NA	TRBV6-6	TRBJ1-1	TGTGCCAGCAGCCCAAAGCACTCCGGGCACACTGAAGCTTTCTTT	CASSPKHSGHTEAFF
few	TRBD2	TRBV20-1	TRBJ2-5	TGCAGTGCTAGTAAGCCTAGCGGGAGGCCTGTGGAGACCCAGTACTTC	CSASKPSGRPVETQYF
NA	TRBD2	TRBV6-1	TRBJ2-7	TGTGCCAGCTCGGGACTAGCGGGGAGAAGCGAGCAGTACTTC	CASSGLAGRSEQYF